This record covers a single T cell receptor beta chain. The antigen is unknown. The CDR3 contains 13 residues. The trim removed 1 base at V and 13 bases at J, leaving 8 bases unmatched. Germline V gives CDR1 SGDLS, CDR2 YYNGEE. PCR used 60 Vbeta primers and 13 Jbeta primers. The assay was immunoSEQ multiplex PCR, and TCRdb's table has in-frame clones only and misses some. Here the sample spans 100,000 to 150,000 clones, around 78% being singletons. This entry is derived from a study of cytomegalovirus exposure and HLA in healthy donors. Whole-study findings and limits: CMV serostatus was the only immune exposure information that was available.

The receptor was isolated from a man in his late teens or twenties in good health and CMV-seropositive. V usage is TRBV9 and J usage is TRBJ1-2; 9 bases match TRBD1. Sequencing was carried out using PBMCs. CDR3 residues: CASSVNSDRGCTF. The CDR3 DNA follows: TGTGCCAGCAGCGTAAATTCCGACAGGGGGTGCACCTTC.